This T cell receptor beta chain was captured by sequencing in a study of blood T cell repertoires in COVID-19. The wider study: Both acute and convalescent COVID-19 samples were obtained from the United States, Italy and Spain. PBMCs, B-cell-depleted T cells, or T cells provided the cDNA or gDNA that made up the material.

This CDR3 region has 13 residues. Trimming took off 5 bases at V and 3 bases at J, with 10 bases between the two ends. The germline V gene encodes CDR1 LNHNV and CDR2 YYDKDF (reference sequence). In the authors' workflow: Estimated nucleated cell counts came from reference gene primer amplification. TCRdb's copy holds only in-frame clones and misses some; the assay was immunoSEQ multiplex PCR. V, J and clone size are those of that table, while D and trimming were read from the DNA. The table shows about 150,000 clones, with 84% occurring only once. The chain carries TRBV15 and TRBJ1-2, with unresolved D. The sequence was obtained from a woman aged 45-59 years with acute or convalescent COVID-19. The sequencing input was peripheral blood. This chain's CDR3 is CATSANLDYGYTF. The CDR3 DNA follows: TGTGCCACCAGCGCAAACCTAGACTATGGCTACACCTTC.